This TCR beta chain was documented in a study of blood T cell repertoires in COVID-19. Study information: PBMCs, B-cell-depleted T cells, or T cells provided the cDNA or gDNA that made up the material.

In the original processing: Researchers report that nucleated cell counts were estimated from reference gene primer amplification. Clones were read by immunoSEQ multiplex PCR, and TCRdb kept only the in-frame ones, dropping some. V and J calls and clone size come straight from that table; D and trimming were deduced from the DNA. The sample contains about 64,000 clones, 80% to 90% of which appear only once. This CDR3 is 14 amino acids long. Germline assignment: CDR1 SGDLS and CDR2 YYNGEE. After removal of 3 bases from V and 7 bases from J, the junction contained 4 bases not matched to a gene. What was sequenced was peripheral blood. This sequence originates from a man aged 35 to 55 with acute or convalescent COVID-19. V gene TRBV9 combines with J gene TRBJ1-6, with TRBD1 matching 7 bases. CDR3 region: CASSGGTANSPLHF. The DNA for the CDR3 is TGTGCCAGCAGCGGAGGGACAGCGAATTCACCCCTCCACTTT.